This T cell receptor (beta chain) originates from a study of beta chain features in type 1 diabetes. The study, taken as a whole, reports: When Type 1 diabetes patients were examined, their TCRB CDR3s proved moderately but significantly shorter in all four CD4+ subsets.

Germline CDR1 is KGHSH and CDR2 is LQKENI. The CDR3 has 14 amino acids. Between the trimmed V and J ends, which lost 0 bases and 8 bases, there was a span of 10 bases. This clone was seen only a few times. As yet, its antigen is unknown. Since all of the isolated RNA was reverse transcribed, expressed TCRB transcripts were what got sequenced. Assay: immunoSEQ multiplex PCR; the TCRdb copy retains only in-frame clones and omits some. The sample lists around 150,000 clones, about 10% occurring once. Sequencing used central memory CD4+ T cells from blood. This chain joins TRBV18 and TRBJ2-2; D uncertain. The TCR comes from a woman younger than 45 with type 1 diabetes. CDR3 sequence reads: CASSPPYGTGELFF. CDR3 bases: TGTGCCAGCTCACCACCGTATGGTACTGGGGAGCTGTTTTTT.